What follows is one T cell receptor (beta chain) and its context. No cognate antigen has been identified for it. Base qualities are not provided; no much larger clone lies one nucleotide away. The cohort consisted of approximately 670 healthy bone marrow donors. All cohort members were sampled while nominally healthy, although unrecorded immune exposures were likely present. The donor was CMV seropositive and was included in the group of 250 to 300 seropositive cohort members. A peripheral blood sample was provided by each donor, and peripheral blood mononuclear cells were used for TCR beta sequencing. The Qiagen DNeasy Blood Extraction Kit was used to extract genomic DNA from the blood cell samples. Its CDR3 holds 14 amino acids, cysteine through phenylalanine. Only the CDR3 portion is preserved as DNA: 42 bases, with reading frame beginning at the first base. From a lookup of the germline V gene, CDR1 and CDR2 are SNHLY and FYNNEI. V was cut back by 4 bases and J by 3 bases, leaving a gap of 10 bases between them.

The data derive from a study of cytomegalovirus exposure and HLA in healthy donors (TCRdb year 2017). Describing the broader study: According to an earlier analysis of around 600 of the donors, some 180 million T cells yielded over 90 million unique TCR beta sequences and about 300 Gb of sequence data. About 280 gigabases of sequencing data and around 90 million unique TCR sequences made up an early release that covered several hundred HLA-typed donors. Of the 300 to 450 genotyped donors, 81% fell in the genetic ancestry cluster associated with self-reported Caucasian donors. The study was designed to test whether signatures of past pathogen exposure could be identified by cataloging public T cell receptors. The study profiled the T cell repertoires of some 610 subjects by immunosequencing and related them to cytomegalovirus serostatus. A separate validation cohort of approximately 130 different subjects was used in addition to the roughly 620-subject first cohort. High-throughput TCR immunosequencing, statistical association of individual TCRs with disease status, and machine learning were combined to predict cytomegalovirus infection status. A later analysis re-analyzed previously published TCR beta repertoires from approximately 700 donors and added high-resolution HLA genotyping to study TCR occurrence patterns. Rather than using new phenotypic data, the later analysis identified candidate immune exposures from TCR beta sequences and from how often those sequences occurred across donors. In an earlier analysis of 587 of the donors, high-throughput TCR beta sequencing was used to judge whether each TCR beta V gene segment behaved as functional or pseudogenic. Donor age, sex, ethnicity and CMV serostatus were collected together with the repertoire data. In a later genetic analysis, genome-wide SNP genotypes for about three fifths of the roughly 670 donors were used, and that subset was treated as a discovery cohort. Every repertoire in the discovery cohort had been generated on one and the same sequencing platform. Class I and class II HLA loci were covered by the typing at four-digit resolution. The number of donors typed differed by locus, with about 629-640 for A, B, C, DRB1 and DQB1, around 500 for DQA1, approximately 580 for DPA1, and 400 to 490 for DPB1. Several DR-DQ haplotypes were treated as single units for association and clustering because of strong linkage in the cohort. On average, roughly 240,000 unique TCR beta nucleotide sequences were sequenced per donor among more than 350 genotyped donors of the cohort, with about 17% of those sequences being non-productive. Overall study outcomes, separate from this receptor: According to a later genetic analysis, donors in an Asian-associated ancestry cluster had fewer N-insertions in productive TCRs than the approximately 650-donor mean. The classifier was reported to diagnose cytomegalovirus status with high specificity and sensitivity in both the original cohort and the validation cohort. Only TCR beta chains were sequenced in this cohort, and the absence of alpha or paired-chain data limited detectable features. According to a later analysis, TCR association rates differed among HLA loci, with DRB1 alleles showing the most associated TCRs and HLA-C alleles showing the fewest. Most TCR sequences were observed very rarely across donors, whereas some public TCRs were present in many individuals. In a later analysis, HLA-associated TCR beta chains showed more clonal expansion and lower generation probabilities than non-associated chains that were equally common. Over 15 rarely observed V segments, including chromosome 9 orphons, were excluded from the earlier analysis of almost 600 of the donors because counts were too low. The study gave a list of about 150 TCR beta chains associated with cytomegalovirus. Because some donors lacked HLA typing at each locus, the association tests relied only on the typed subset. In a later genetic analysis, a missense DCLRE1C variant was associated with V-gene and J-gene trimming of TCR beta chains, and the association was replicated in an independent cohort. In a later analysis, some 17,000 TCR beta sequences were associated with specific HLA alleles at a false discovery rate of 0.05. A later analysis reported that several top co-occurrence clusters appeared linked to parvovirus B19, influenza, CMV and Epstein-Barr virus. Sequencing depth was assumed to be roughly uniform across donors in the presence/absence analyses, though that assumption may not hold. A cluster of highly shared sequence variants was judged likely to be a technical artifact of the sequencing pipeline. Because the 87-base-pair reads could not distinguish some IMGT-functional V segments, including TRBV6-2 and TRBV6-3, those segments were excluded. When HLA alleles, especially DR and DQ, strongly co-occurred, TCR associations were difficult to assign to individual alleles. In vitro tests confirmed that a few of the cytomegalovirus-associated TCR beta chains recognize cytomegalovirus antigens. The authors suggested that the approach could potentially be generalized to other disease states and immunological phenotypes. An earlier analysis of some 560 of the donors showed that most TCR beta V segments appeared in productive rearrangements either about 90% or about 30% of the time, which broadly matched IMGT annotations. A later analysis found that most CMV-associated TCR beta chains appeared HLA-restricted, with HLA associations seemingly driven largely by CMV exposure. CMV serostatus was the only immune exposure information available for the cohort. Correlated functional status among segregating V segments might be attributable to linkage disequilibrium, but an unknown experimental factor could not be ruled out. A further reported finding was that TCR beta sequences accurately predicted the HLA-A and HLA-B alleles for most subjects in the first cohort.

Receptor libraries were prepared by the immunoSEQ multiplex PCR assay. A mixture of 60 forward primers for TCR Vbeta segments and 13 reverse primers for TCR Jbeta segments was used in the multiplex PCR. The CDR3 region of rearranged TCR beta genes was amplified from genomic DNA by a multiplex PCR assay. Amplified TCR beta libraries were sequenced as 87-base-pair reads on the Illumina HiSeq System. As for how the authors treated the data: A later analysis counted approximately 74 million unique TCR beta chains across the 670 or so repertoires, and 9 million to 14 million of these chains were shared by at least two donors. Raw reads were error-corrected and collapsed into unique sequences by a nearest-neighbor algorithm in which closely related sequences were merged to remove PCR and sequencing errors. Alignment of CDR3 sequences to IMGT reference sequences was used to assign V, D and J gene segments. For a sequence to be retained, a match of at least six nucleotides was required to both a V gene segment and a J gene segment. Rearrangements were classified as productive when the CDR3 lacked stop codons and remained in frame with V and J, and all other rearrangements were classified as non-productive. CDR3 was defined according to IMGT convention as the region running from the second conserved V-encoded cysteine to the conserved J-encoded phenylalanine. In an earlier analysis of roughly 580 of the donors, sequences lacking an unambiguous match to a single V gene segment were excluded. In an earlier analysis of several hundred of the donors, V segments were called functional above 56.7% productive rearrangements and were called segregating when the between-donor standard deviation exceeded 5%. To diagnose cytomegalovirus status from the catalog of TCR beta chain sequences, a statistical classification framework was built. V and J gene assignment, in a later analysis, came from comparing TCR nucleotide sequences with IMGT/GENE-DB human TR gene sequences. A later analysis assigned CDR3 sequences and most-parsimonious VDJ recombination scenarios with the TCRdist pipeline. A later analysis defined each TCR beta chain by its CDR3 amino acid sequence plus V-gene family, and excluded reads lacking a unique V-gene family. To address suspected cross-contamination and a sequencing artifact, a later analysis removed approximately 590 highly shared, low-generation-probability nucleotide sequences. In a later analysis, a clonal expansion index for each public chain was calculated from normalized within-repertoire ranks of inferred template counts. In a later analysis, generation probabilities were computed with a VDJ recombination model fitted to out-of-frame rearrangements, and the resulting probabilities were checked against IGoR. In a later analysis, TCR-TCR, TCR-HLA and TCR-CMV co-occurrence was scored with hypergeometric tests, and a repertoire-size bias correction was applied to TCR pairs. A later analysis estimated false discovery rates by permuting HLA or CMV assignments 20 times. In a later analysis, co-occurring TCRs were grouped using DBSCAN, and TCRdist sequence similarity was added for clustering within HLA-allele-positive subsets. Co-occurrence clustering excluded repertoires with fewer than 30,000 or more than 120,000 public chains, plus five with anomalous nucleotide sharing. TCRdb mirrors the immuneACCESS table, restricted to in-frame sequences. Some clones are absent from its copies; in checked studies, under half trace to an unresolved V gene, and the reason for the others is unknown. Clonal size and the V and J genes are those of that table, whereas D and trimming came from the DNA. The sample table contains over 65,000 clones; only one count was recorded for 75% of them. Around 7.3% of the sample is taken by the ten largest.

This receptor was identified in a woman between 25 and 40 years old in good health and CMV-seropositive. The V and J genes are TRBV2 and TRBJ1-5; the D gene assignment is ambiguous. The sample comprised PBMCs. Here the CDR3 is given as CASSVKEINQPQHF. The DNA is TGTGCCAGCAGTGTCAAAGAGATCAATCAGCCCCAGCATTTT.